This paragraph covers one TCR beta chain sequence. Its antigen remains undetermined. Base quality data are lacking; no much larger clone is found one base away. The record originates from a study of patients and donors after allogeneic stem cell transplantation (dated by TCRdb to about 2020). Library method: RT-PCR. These reads were obtained on a NextSeq 550. TCRdb handled the public reads itself, with Q25 trimming in fastp and clone calling in MiXCR, and kept productive beta chains. One record per CDR3 amino acid sequence lists the most common genes and DNA. For this sample the table gives about a million distinct CDR3 sequences, of which roughly 18% were detected only once. Around 6% of the sample is held by the ten biggest clonotypes. Sequenced: blood, either unsorted or a sorted T cell fraction (not recorded which). The clonotype was recovered from a human donor who was either an allogeneic HSCT recipient or a stem cell or donor lymphocyte infusion donor (not recorded which). It is not recorded whose cells these are; they may come from a transplant donor.

At the DNA level, the sequence is TGCAGCGTTGAAGATATTTTGACTAGCCGGCGCACACAGGATACGCAGTATTTT. Translation gives CSVEDILTSRRTQDTQYF. Recombination connected TRBV29-1 to TRBJ2-3; 7 bases in the junction line up with TRBD2. Taken from cysteine to phenylalanine, the CDR3 has 18 residues. Only the CDR3 DNA is retained, 54 bases long and in frame from the first base. Per the germline V gene, SQVTM is the CDR1 and ANQGSEA is the CDR2. For this chain, trimming is 0 bases at the V end and 6 bases at the J end, and the number of junction bases without a gene match is 18.